The text below deals with one TCR beta chain. CDR3 length: 15 residues. CDR1 ENHRY and CDR2 SYGVKD come from the germline V gene. The V end lost 0 bases, the J end lost 10 bases, and 13 bases lay between the germline ends. This sample is drawn from a study of glioma-infiltrating T cells after dendritic cell vaccination. In the study overall: Between about 2002 and 2013, patients got autologous tumor lysate-pulsed dendritic cell vaccines.

The immunoSEQ assay amplified TCRB CDR3 from up to roughly 2 ug DNA. The PCR used 60 V beta and 13 J beta primers. Profiling relied on immunoSEQ multiplex PCR, and the TCRdb table lists in-frame clones only, not all of them. Of 80,000 to 95,000 clones in the sample, about 84% are singletons; the top ten hold about 2.9%. None of the glioblastoma patients had an isocitrate dehydrogenase mutation. The V gene is TRBV10-3, the J gene TRBJ1-6; D not resolved. The source material was blood, sampled before dendritic cell vaccination. This receptor was taken from a human donor with glioblastoma. The CDR3 loop is CAISESPGSRSPLHF. In DNA, the CDR3 is TGTGCCATCAGTGAGTCTCCGGGTTCGAGATCACCCCTCCACTTT.